The entry that follows covers one T cell receptor beta chain sequence. Only a few counts were recorded for this clonotype. This receptor's antigen is unknown. Base quality data are lacking; no much larger clone is found one base away. The library was generated by RT-PCR. The sequencing machine was an Illumina HiSeq 2500. TCRdb cleaned the public reads at Q25 with fastp, built clones with MiXCR and kept in-frame beta chains. CDR3 protein sequences are deduplicated, and each keeps its most common genes and DNA. The sample has 650,000 to 800,000 distinct CDR3 sequences on record, about 18% of them singletons. The top ten hold under 13% of the sample. The sample belongs to a study of response to subunit inactivated influenza vaccine (dated by TCRdb to the late 2010s). Turning to the overall study: Deep quantitative profiling of the T cell receptor repertoire was used in the study to follow responses to a trivalent subunit inactivated influenza vaccine.

General study outcomes and caveats: It was suggested by the authors that each seasonal influenza vaccination may recruit only a limited number of new T cells.

CDR3 length: 14 amino acids, cysteine to phenylalanine. The sequence is cut down to CDR3 DNA, 42 bases in frame from base 1. V is pruned by 7 bases and J by 7 bases, leaving 9 bases of the junction without a gene match. CDR1 and CDR2, looked up from the germline V gene, are SGHTA and FQGNSA. The sequences come from PBMCs from blood, collected around 5 days after vaccination. Here the chain combines TRBV7-2 and TRBJ2-1; 8 bases in the junction line up with TRBD2. The receptor's source is a man in his fifties or sixties who received an inactivated influenza vaccine. Donor details come from another sample of the same person, matched by shared clones. The sequence in DNA is TGTGCCAGCAAGTCGACGGGGGGGCTGAATGAGCAGTTCTTC. It translates to CASKSTGGLNEQFF.